This T cell receptor beta chain was observed in a study of spatial heterogeneity in lung cancer. Across the study: The study consistently detected more beta-chain than alpha-chain sequences. More than nine raw reads, on average, carried each unique TCR and UMI combination.

Time point indicated: sample taken at primary tumor resection. Material for sequencing was whole RNA from tumor, nontumor lung or frozen PBMC, left unsorted. Approximately 70 TRACERx patients with early, untreated non-small cell lung cancer donated samples. TCR cDNA molecules were tagged individually, and each one carried a unique molecular identifier. TCRdb re-called the 5' RACE reads with MiXCR, one entry per CDR3 protein. Seen here are some 2,000 distinct CDR3 sequences, about 7.6% observed once, and the top ten hold 20% to 25%. This clonotype is medium-sized (0.01 to 0.1%) within its sample. This receptor was taken from a male donor with early-stage non-small cell lung cancer. The starting material was normal lung tissue next to the tumor, obtained at surgery.

The CDR3, as DNA: TGTGCCAGCACTCAAACAACGAGCAATCAGCCCCAGCATTTT. Translating it yields CASTQTTSNQPQHF. The chain has TRBV2 and TRBJ1-5; no definite D call. This CDR3 spans 14 amino acids. CDR1 and CDR2 (germline): SNHLY, FYNNEI. Trimming took 7 bases from V and 1 from J, leaving 11 bases between them.